The 32 T cell receptor beta chains in this list originate from one sample, sequenced in a study of beta chain features in type 1 diabetes. The study reverse transcribed the entire isolated RNA, so it sequenced expressed TCRB transcripts. Clones were sequenced by immunoSEQ multiplex PCR, and TCRdb holds only the in-frame ones, with some missing. The sample has fewer than 650,000 clones, about 16% seen once. Sequencing was done on a sample of naive CD4+ T cells from blood. The receptors come from a man aged 18 to 29 in good health.

This clone was counted a few times. This chain connects TRBV18 to TRBJ1-1; D gene unclear. Germline V CDR1 and CDR2: KGHSH, LQKENI. V dropped 0 bases and J dropped 0 bases, with 8 bases sitting between them. This CDR3 comprises 15 residues. CDR3 in DNA: TGTGCCAGCTCACCACCAGGGTTTTTGAACACTGAAGCTTTCTTT. It yields the protein CASSPPGFLNTEAFF. Together with reference TRBV18 and TRBJ1-1, the CDR3 gives the full variable domain: NAGVMQNPRHLVRRRGQEARLRCSPMKGHSHVYWYRQLPEEGLKFMVYLQKENIIDESGMPKERFSAEFPKEGPSILRIQQVVRGDSAAYFCASSPPGFLNTEAFFGQGTRLTVV.

The J gene is TRBJ2-5, the V gene TRBV28; 7 nucleotides line up with TRBD1. Germline-derived CDR1 and CDR2 are MDHEN and SYDVKM. After removal of 2 bases from V and 3 bases from J, the junction contained 9 bases not matched to a gene. This CDR3 is built from 16 residues. CDR3 bases: TGTGCCAGCAGTTTAATTGACAGGGTACAGGAAGAGACCCAGTACTTC. Residues: CASSLIDRVQEETQYF. Variable domain in full (rest from reference TRBV28 and TRBJ2-5): DVKVTQSSRYLVKRTGEKVFLECVQDMDHENMFWYRQDPGLGLRLIYFSYDVKMKEKGDIPEGYSVSREKKERFSLILESASTNQTSMYLCASSLIDRVQEETQYFGPGTRLLVL.

This clone was seen a handful of times. The genes are TRBV19 and TRBJ2-7, with TRBD2 matching 9 bases. This CDR3 is built from 16 residues. Per the germline V gene, CDR1 is LNHDA and CDR2 is SQIVND (reference sequence). V trimming: 4 bases; J trimming: 3 bases; junction bases outside the gene matches: 10. CDR3 sequence reads: CASSSGRAGTLYEQYF. The CDR3 DNA follows: TGTGCCAGTAGTAGCGGGAGGGCCGGAACCCTCTACGAGCAGTACTTC.

The J gene is TRBJ2-6, the V gene TRBV7-2; a possible D gene is TRBD1 (6 bases). Germline values: CDR1 SGHTA, CDR2 FQGNSA. The CDR3 length is 19 residues. V shed 4 bases and J shed 0 bases, with 19 bases lying between them. The CDR3 coding sequence is TGTGCCAGCAGCTATAGCCAGGGCAGGGGCTTCTCTGGGGCCAACGTCCTGACTTTC. Translation: CASSYSQGRGFSGANVLTF.

The chain joins TRBV9 to TRBJ2-7, with 9 bases fitting TRBD2. The CDR3 has 15 amino acids. V was pared by 2 bases and J by 2 bases, with 5 bases of the junction left unmatched. Germline V gene data show CDR1 as SGDLS and CDR2 as YYNGEE. In nucleotides, the CDR3 is TGTGCCAGCAGCGTCTCCGGGACTAGCCCCTACGAGCAGTACTTC. It is translated as CASSVSGTSPYEQYF.

With respect to this clone: This sample also contains other DNA sequences that code for the same CDR3. The J gene is TRBJ2-5, the V gene TRBV7-7; D perhaps matches TRBD2 (6 bases). Looked up from germline, CDR1 is SSHAT and CDR2 is FNYEAQ (reference sequence). This CDR3 is 13 amino acids long. V dropped 5 bases and J dropped 1 base, with 8 bases sitting between them. This CDR3 is CASSRDFQETQYF. The CDR3 nucleotides are TGTGCCAGCAGCCGGGACTTCCAAGAGACCCAGTACTTC.

The V and J genes are TRBV5-6 and TRBJ2-3; D ambiguous. CDR3 size: 16 residues. Germline V gene sequence: CDR1 SGHDT, CDR2 YYEEEE. V shed 4 bases and J shed 2 bases, with 17 bases lying between them. The CDR3 region has the DNA TGTGCCAGCAGCACAAGCAGGACCCCACACACAGATACGCAGTATTTT. Translation gives CASSTSRTPHTDTQYF.

The V call is TRBV18, the J call TRBJ2-7; the D call may be TRBD1 or TRBD2 (7 bases each). V lost 0 bases and J lost 7, with 13 bases in between. The CDR3 consists of 14 residues. The germline V gene encodes CDR1 KGHSH and CDR2 LQKENI. The CDR3 reads CASSPPFRGGEQYF. DNA for the CDR3: TGTGCCAGCTCACCACCTTTCAGGGGGGGAGAGCAGTACTTC.

The J gene is TRBJ1-1, the V gene TRBV30, with 7 nucleotides matching TRBD1. The CDR3 extends over 11 amino acids. Trimming took 5 bases from V and 5 from J; bases not matched to a gene: 2. Germline values: CDR1 GTSNPN, CDR2 SVGIG (reference sequence). DNA of the CDR3: TGTGCCTGGGAGGGGGCAACTGAAGCTTTCTTT. It is translated as CAWEGATEAFF.

This clone has more than one count but fewer than ten. V usage is TRBV9 and J usage is TRBJ1-2; TRBD1 aligns across 11 bases. The trim removed 0 bases at V and 4 bases at J, leaving 2 bases unmatched. The length of the CDR3 is 15 residues. Germline CDR1 reads SGDLS; CDR2 reads YYNGEE. CDR3 residues: CASSVAGQGGYGYTF. DNA of the CDR3: TGTGCCAGCAGCGTAGCGGGACAGGGGGGCTATGGCTACACCTTC.

This chain joins TRBV7-9 and TRBJ1-1; a possible D gene is TRBD1 (6 bases). The germline CDR1 and CDR2 sequences are SEHNR and FQNEAQ (reference sequence). The CDR3 covers 13 residues. V dropped 3 bases and J dropped 4 bases, with 9 bases sitting between them. CDR3 residues: CASSFSGVTEAFF. CDR3 sequence (DNA): TGTGCCAGCAGCTTTTCAGGGGTCACTGAAGCTTTCTTT.

This clone has only a few counts. The chain links TRBV9 to TRBJ2-3, with 10 bases that match TRBD2. Germline CDR1 and CDR2: SGDLS and YYNGEE. This CDR3 has 17 residues. V dropped 0 bases and J dropped 1; count of bases not matched to a gene: 5. This CDR3 reads CASSVATLAGGTDTQYF. For the CDR3, the DNA is TGTGCCAGCAGCGTAGCTACGCTAGCGGGGGGCACAGATACGCAGTATTTT. The complete variable domain, with remaining parts taken from reference TRBV9 and TRBJ2-3, reads DSGVTQTPKHLITATGQRVTLRCSPRSGDLSVYWYQQSLDQGLQFLIQYYNGEERAKGNILERFSAQQFPDLHSELNLSSLELGDSALYFCASSVATLAGGTDTQYFGPGTRLTVL.

The rearrangement links TRBV11-3 to TRBJ2-3, with no clear D. The V gene's germline CDR1 is SGHNT and CDR2 YENEEA. The V end was cut by 3 bases, the J end by 6 bases, with 19 bases between. This CDR3 is 16 amino acids long. CDR3 bases: TGTGCCAGCAGCTTTCGGGCAGGCCCACTCGGGGATACGCAGTATTTT. The encoded protein is CASSFRAGPLGDTQYF. Filled out from reference TRBV11-3 and TRBJ2-3, the complete variable domain reads EAGVVQSPRYKIIEKKQPVAFWCNPISGHNTLYWYLQNLGQGPELLIRYENEEAVDDSQLPKDRFSAERLKGVDSTLKIQPAELGDSAVYLCASSFRAGPLGDTQYFGPGTRLTVL.

The chain uses TRBV5-4 and TRBJ2-1; D tentatively fits TRBD1 or TRBD2 (6 bases each). In germline, CDR1 is SGHNT, CDR2 YYREEE (reference sequence). CDR3 length: 14 residues. Trimming removed 4 bases from V and 6 bases from J, with 14 bases in between. Here the CDR3 reads CASSTPKGGNEQFF. The CDR3 nucleotides read TGTGCCAGCAGCACCCCGAAGGGGGGCAATGAGCAGTTCTTC.

The CDR3 DNA reads as TGTGCCAGCTCACCCCGACAGGGGCGGTCATACGAGCAGTACTTC. Amino acid sequence: CASSPRQGRSYEQYF. J is TRBJ2-7 and V is TRBV18, with 8 bases fitting TRBD1. V lost 3 bases to trimming and J lost 4 bases; unmatched junction nucleotides: 8. The germline gives CDR1 KGHSH, CDR2 LQKENI. CDR3 length: 15 amino acids. Using reference TRBV18 and TRBJ2-7 for the parts outside the CDR3, the full variable domain is NAGVMQNPRHLVRRRGQEARLRCSPMKGHSHVYWYRQLPEEGLKFMVYLQKENIIDESGMPKERFSAEFPKEGPSILRIQQVVRGDSAAYFCASSPRQGRSYEQYFGPGTRLTVT.

This clone was counted a few times. This chain uses TRBV5-1 with TRBJ2-3, with 8 bases aligning to TRBD1. The CDR3 runs 14 residues. V was clipped by 4 bases and J by 0 bases; unmatched bases: 1. Germline CDR1 SGHRS, CDR2 YFSETQ. The CDR3 DNA is TGCGCCAGCAGCCGGACAGGGAGCACAGATACGCAGTATTTT. It encodes CASSRTGSTDTQYF. The whole variable domain, remainder taken from reference TRBV5-1 and TRBJ2-3, is KAGVTQTPRYLIKTRGQQVTLSCSPISGHRSVSWYQQTPGQGLQFLFEYFSETQRNKGNFPGRFSGRQFSNSRSEMNVSTLELGDSALYLCASSRTGSTDTQYFGPGTRLTVL.

This clone was detected only a few times. The chain joins TRBV5-1 to TRBJ2-1; D possibly matches TRBD1 or TRBD2 (5 bases each). The CDR3 extends over 15 amino acids. Between the trimmed V and J ends, which lost 4 bases and 0 bases, there was a span of 11 bases. Germline V gene lookup returns CDR1 SGHRS and CDR2 YFSETQ. The CDR3 region is CASSRPGASYNEQFF. CDR3 nucleotide sequence: TGCGCCAGCAGCAGGCCCGGGGCCTCCTACAATGAGCAGTTCTTC.

The rearrangement joins TRBV29-1 to TRBJ1-2, with D tentatively TRBD1 (5 bases). Germline V gene sequence: CDR1 SQVTM, CDR2 ANQGSEA. CDR3 length: 12 residues. Trimming cost V 4 bases and J 6 bases, with 12 bases left between them. DNA for the CDR3: TGCAGCGTTGTGTGGGGGGTCCATGGCTACACCTTC. It specifies CSVVWGVHGYTF.

This rearrangement joins TRBV7-2 to TRBJ2-7, with D perhaps matching TRBD1 (6 bases). CDR3 length equals 15 residues. Trimming removed 4 bases at V and 5 bases at J, with 18 bases between. The germline gives CDR1 SGHTA, CDR2 FQGNSA. DNA of the CDR3: TGTGCCAGCAGCTCTAGGGGAACAGGGTCCCACGAGCAGTACTTC. Translating it yields CASSSRGTGSHEQYF.

This clone was seen only a few times. This rearrangement joins TRBV28 to TRBJ2-5; no clear D. Germline V gene lookup returns CDR1 MDHEN and CDR2 SYDVKM. The CDR3 extends over 14 amino acids. The V end was cut by 1 base, the J end by 1 base, with 7 bases between. The CDR3 bases are TGTGCCAGCAGTTTATTGGGTCCCCAAGAGACCCAGTACTTC. It codes for CASSLLGPQETQYF.

This clone was picked up a small number of times. J is TRBJ1-1 and V is TRBV5-6; 8 nucleotides match TRBD1. CDR3 size: 17 residues. V lost 4 bases, J lost 7 bases, and 18 bases stayed unmatched. Per germline, CDR1 SGHDT and CDR2 YYEEEE. In DNA form, the CDR3 reads TGTGCCAGCAGCACGACAGGGGCCGCGGGCGCTGCGCGTGAAGCTTTCTTT. Protein: CASSTTGAAGAAREAFF.

V and J are TRBV28 and TRBJ1-2, with D perhaps TRBD1 (5 bases). The CDR3 covers 14 residues. V was pared by 3 bases and J by 9 bases, with 17 bases between. Per the germline V gene, CDR1 is MDHEN and CDR2 is SYDVKM. DNA for the CDR3: TGTGCCAGCAGTTTTGTAGGGGACCTCCGACGCTACACCTTC. It translates to CASSFVGDLRRYTF.

This clone was found a few times. V is TRBV4-3 and J is TRBJ2-4, with TRBD2 identical over 7 bases. Germline V lookup: CDR1 LGHNA, CDR2 YSLEER. This CDR3 comprises 18 residues. V shed 1 base and J 3 bases; nucleotides not matched to a gene: 12. The CDR3: CASSQAGGRAEVKNIQYF. In DNA form, the CDR3 reads TGCGCCAGCAGCCAAGCGGGTGGGAGGGCCGAGGTCAAAAACATTCAGTACTTC.

The genes are TRBV20-1 and TRBJ2-5, with D perhaps TRBD1 or TRBD2 (6 bases each). V lost 1 base and J lost 11, with 11 bases in between. The CDR3 is 11 residues long. Germline lookup yields CDR1 DFQATT and CDR2 SNEGSKA (reference sequence). The CDR3 sequence is CSARGGAGQYF. The DNA for the CDR3 is TGCAGTGCTAGAGGGGGGGCAGGGCAGTACTTC.

This clone was observed a handful of times. V gene TRBV28 combines with J gene TRBJ2-1; D call uncertain. Germline V lookup: CDR1 MDHEN, CDR2 SYDVKM. The CDR3 length is 17 residues. V gave up 8 bases and J gave up 7 bases, with 27 bases separating them. The CDR3 here is CASLSPLTAPLLNEQFF. The CDR3 DNA is TGTGCCAGCTTATCGCCGTTGACGGCCCCCCTGCTGAATGAGCAGTTCTTC.

This clone was seen a handful of times. One end of the junction does not line up with germline, which may come from a read error. The J gene is TRBJ2-1, the V gene TRBV2; D is perhaps TRBD2 (5 bases). The CDR3 has 17 amino acids. Looked up from germline, CDR1 is SNHLY and CDR2 is FYNNEI. CDR3 sequence reads: CASSEAGLINSYNEQFF. The CDR3, as DNA: TGTGCCAGCAGCGAAGCTGGACTCATAAACTCCTACAATGAGCAGTTCTTC.

This clone was counted between two and nine times. The V gene is TRBV2, the J gene TRBJ2-1; no clear D. V dropped 5 bases and J dropped 6 bases, with 5 bases sitting between them. Germline V gene data show CDR1 as SNHLY and CDR2 as FYNNEI. The CDR3 runs to 11 residues. CDR3 protein: CASSNLNEQFF. Written as DNA, the CDR3 is TGTGCCAGCAGTAATCTCAATGAGCAGTTCTTC.

The chain is built from TRBV4-3 and TRBJ2-7; D might be TRBD1 (6 bases). CDR1 LGHNA and CDR2 YSLEER come from the germline V gene. V lost 3 bases and J 0 bases, leaving 12 bases between the germline ends. This CDR3 is 15 amino acids long. CDR3 nucleotide sequence: TGCGCCAGCAGCCAGAGATGGGACAACTCCTACGAGCAGTACTTC. This codes for CASSQRWDNSYEQYF.

The chain has TRBV30 and TRBJ1-3; a possible D gene is TRBD1 (6 bases). CDR3 size: 13 residues. Between the trimmed V and J ends, which lost 4 bases and 0 bases, there was a span of 7 bases. Germline V gives CDR1 GTSNPN, CDR2 SVGIG (reference sequence). The CDR3 sequence is CAWTGDSGNTIYF. The CDR3 DNA follows: TGTGCCTGGACAGGGGACTCTGGAAACACCATATATTTT.

A few counts support this clone. The chain is built from TRBV6-6 and TRBJ2-7; 12 bases agree with TRBD2. Germline V CDR1 and CDR2: MNHNY, SVGAGI (reference sequence). Germline trimming cut 4 bases from V and 3 bases from J; bases unmatched to any gene: 4. The CDR3 has 15 amino acids. CDR3: CASSSPTSGSYEQYF. CDR3 DNA sequence: TGTGCCAGCAGTTCCCCGACTAGCGGGAGCTACGAGCAGTACTTC.

This clone was observed many times. The same CDR3 can be traced to other DNA sequences in this sample. J is TRBJ2-3 and V is TRBV7-2, with D hard to call. V lost 2 bases, J lost 3 bases, and 3 bases lay in between. Germline-derived CDR1 and CDR2 are SGHTA and FQGNSA. This CDR3 is 12 amino acids long. CDR3 DNA: TGTGCCAGCAGCTTAATTACAGATACGCAGTATTTT. Protein product: CASSLITDTQYF. The whole variable domain, filled in from reference TRBV7-2 and TRBJ2-3, reads GAGVSQSPSNKVTEKGKDVELRCDPISGHTALYWYRQSLGQGLEFLIYFQGNSAPDKSGLPSDRFSAERTGGSVSTLTIQRTQQEDSAVYLCASSLITDTQYFGPGTRLTVL.

The gene calls are TRBV13 and TRBJ1-6; no reliable D call. V was cut by 1 base and J by 10 bases, with 8 bases left in between. This CDR3 is built from 13 residues. Germline-derived CDR1 and CDR2 are PRHDT and FYEKMQ (reference sequence). The CDR3 region has the DNA TGTGCCAGCAGCTTAGATTCGCGCTCACCCCTCCACTTT. Encoded protein: CASSLDSRSPLHF.